Following are 9 T cell receptor beta chains from one sample sequenced in a study of post-analysis software for immune sequencing data. TCR beta cDNA libraries had unique molecular identifiers. TCRdb recomputed calls from the PCR reads with MiXCR, one row per CDR3 protein. The data hold roughly 600,000 distinct CDR3 sequences, with roughly 46% observed a single time. Broader study findings: About 5 TRBV segments, including TRBV5-6, TRBV5-1 and TRBV20-1, were more frequent in patients than controls.

No antigens are known for them. The source material was blood. The receptors originated from a girl aged 5-17 years with multiple sclerosis.

This clonotype has a count of ten or more. This chain connects TRBV7-6 to TRBJ1-1, with D possibly being TRBD1 (5 bases). The CDR3 is 13 amino acids. The ends were cut back, 3 bases at V and 1 base at J, with 6 bases in the middle. Germline values: CDR1 SGHVS, CDR2 FNYEAQ. CDR3 loop: CASSFQGNTEAFF. Here the CDR3 DNA reads TGTGCCAGCAGCTTTCAGGGGAACACTGAAGCTTTCTTT.

This chain connects TRBV5-4 to TRBJ2-6, with 7 bases that match TRBD1. Trimming removed 4 bases from V and 4 bases from J; junction bases left unmatched: 8. Germline V gene data show CDR1 as SGHNT and CDR2 as YYREEE (reference sequence). The CDR3 has 16 residues. The CDR3 nucleotides read TGTGCCAGCAGCAGGAAGACAGGGTGGGGGGCCAACGTCCTGACTTTC. Translating it yields CASSRKTGWGANVLTF.

The rearrangement uses TRBV12-3 or TRBV12-4 and TRBJ1-5; 7 bases agree with TRBD1. V trimming: 3 bases; J trimming: 4 bases; junction bases outside the gene matches: 9. CDR3 length: 16 amino acids. The CDR3 region is CASSLTGPEGNQPQHF. The CDR3 DNA reads as TGTGCCAGCAGTTTGACAGGGCCCGAGGGGAATCAGCCCCAGCATTTT.

The chain combines TRBV9 with TRBJ2-5, with D unresolved. The DNA end lines up better with TRBJ2-7; the J call may be wrong. CDR1 is SGDLS, CDR2 YYNGEE, per germline. The CDR3 is 15 residues long. CDR3 amino acids: CASSVGTAKTYEQYF. CDR3 nucleotides: TGTGCCAGCAGCGTCGGAACAGCAAAAACTTACGAGCAGTACTTC.

This clonotype was found a few times. The chain is built from TRBV9 and TRBJ2-7; no clear D gene. The ends were cut back, 1 base at V and 2 bases at J, with 7 bases in the middle. Germline-derived CDR1 and CDR2 are SGDLS and YYNGEE. The CDR3 loop spans 13 amino acids. The CDR3 protein is CASSVQDTYEQYF. The CDR3 nucleotides read TGTGCCAGCAGCGTACAGGATACCTACGAGCAGTACTTC.

V and J are TRBV5-1 and TRBJ2-7; the match to TRBD1 covers 7 bases. Looked up from germline, CDR1 is SGHRS and CDR2 is YFSETQ. CDR3 length equals 13 residues. V was clipped by 4 bases and J by 3 bases; unmatched bases: 4. In DNA, the CDR3 is TGCGCCAGCAGCGTGGACAGGAACTACGAGCAGTACTTC. As protein: CASSVDRNYEQYF.

This chain joins TRBV12-3 or TRBV12-4 and TRBJ2-3; TRBD1 might be the D (5 bases). Trimming left V 6 bases short and J 0 bases short, with 13 bases between. The CDR3 extends over 15 amino acids. The CDR3 region is CASSPDRLSTDTQYF. CDR3 nucleotides: TGTGCCAGCAGCCCCGACAGATTGAGCACAGATACGCAGTATTTT.

The genes are TRBV12-3 or TRBV12-4 and TRBJ2-3; 10 bases agree with TRBD2. The CDR3 contains 16 residues. Trimming cost V 6 bases and J 1 base; bases outside gene matches: 7. CDR3 in amino acids: CASSPNSGGRTDTQYF. CDR3 DNA sequence: TGTGCCAGCAGCCCCAATAGCGGGGGGCGCACAGATACGCAGTATTTT.

V and J are TRBV6-5 and TRBJ2-5; possibly TRBD2 for D (7 bases). With the DNA end fitting TRBJ2-7 better, the J assignment may be wrong. Germline V CDR1 and CDR2: MNHEY, SVGAGI. The CDR3 is made up of 15 amino acids. This chain's CDR3 is CASTRGGGSSYEQYF. CDR3 sequence (DNA): TGTGCCAGCACCCGCGGGGGCGGGAGCTCTTACGAGCAGTACTTC.